This is a list of T cell receptor beta chains from one sample in a study of blood T cell repertoires in COVID-19. Using immunoSEQ multiplex PCR, the repertoire was profiled, and TCRdb retains in-frame clones only, with some absent. The sample has approximately 130,000 clones, around 85% seen once. Input material: peripheral blood. Every receptor here comes from a man aged 60-69 years with acute or convalescent COVID-19. CDR3s include the opening cysteine and the closing phenylalanine or tryptophan. A D gene is named only where the DNA matches it firmly. Size is stated for part of the rows, as once, few or many counts, or as a class when the clone is expanded.

clone size: NA; CDR3 length: 16; D gene: TRBD2; J gene: TRBJ2-2; V gene: TRBV7-3; CDR3 DNA: TGTGCCAGCAGCTCCCAACTAGCGGGAGAGGGCGGGGAGCTGTTTTTT; CDR3 protein: CASSSQLAGEGGELFF
clone size: NA; CDR3 length: 12; D gene: NA; J gene: TRBJ2-1; V gene: TRBV7-2; CDR3 DNA: TGTGCCAGCAGCCCTCCCGGACAGGAGCAGTTCTTC; CDR3 protein: CASSPPGQEQFF
clone size: NA; CDR3 length: 14; D gene: NA; J gene: TRBJ2-2; V gene: TRBV27; CDR3 DNA: TGTGCCAGCAGTTTCGGGGGGAACACCGGGGAGCTGTTTTTT; CDR3 protein: CASSFGGNTGELFF
clone size: NA; CDR3 length: 14; D gene: NA; J gene: TRBJ2-7; V gene: TRBV7-9; CDR3 DNA: TGTGCCAGCAGCCCCCGGGTTAGCACTTACGAGCAGTACTTC; CDR3 protein: CASSPRVSTYEQYF
clone size: NA; CDR3 length: 17; D gene: NA; J gene: TRBJ1-3; V gene: TRBV7-9; CDR3 DNA: TGTGCCAGCAGCTTGCCCACGCAGGGCCACTCTGGAAACACCATATATTTT; CDR3 protein: CASSLPTQGHSGNTIYF
clone size: NA; CDR3 length: 13; D gene: TRBD2; J gene: TRBJ2-5; V gene: TRBV6-5; CDR3 DNA: TGTGCCAGCAGACCGGGAGGCGGAAAGACCCAGTACTTC; CDR3 protein: CASRPGGGKTQYF
clone size: NA; CDR3 length: 15; D gene: TRBD1; J gene: TRBJ2-7; V gene: TRBV9; CDR3 DNA: TGTGCCAGCAGCGTAGGGGACAGGGCGACCTACGAGCAGTACTTC; CDR3 protein: CASSVGDRATYEQYF
clone size: NA; CDR3 length: 13; D gene: TRBD1; J gene: TRBJ1-1; V gene: TRBV12-3/TRBV12-4; CDR3 DNA: TGTGCCAGCCGGGGACAGGGGATCACTGAAGCTTTCTTT; CDR3 protein: CASRGQGITEAFF
clone size: NA; CDR3 length: 16; D gene: TRBD2; J gene: TRBJ2-1; V gene: TRBV5-5; CDR3 DNA: TGTGCCAGCAGCCCCCATAGCGGGAGGGCCTACAATGAGCAGTTCTTC; CDR3 protein: CASSPHSGRAYNEQFF
clone size: NA; CDR3 length: 16; D gene: TRBD2; J gene: TRBJ2-3; V gene: TRBV27; CDR3 DNA: TGTGCCAGCAGTCTTTATAGCGGGAGGGCAACAGATACGCAGTATTTT; CDR3 protein: CASSLYSGRATDTQYF
clone size: NA; CDR3 length: 15; D gene: TRBD2; J gene: TRBJ2-1; V gene: TRBV19; CDR3 DNA: TGTGCCAGTAAGGAGGGGACTAGCGGCGTTAATGAGCAGTTCTTC; CDR3 protein: CASKEGTSGVNEQFF
clone size: once; CDR3 length: 11; D gene: NA; J gene: TRBJ1-1; V gene: TRBV28; CDR3 DNA: TGTGCCAGCAGTTTAGGGACTGGAGCTTTCTTT; CDR3 protein: CASSLGTGAFF
clone size: NA; CDR3 length: 15; D gene: NA; J gene: TRBJ2-7; V gene: TRBV27; CDR3 DNA: TGTGCCAGCAGTTTACTCTGGACTCCCGACTACGAGCAGTACTTC; CDR3 protein: CASSLLWTPDYEQYF
clone size: NA; CDR3 length: 14; D gene: TRBD2; J gene: TRBJ2-7; V gene: TRBV6-5; CDR3 DNA: TGTGCCAGCAGTCGACTAGCGGGGGCCTACGAGCAGTACTTC; CDR3 protein: CASSRLAGAYEQYF
clone size: NA; CDR3 length: 10; D gene: NA; J gene: TRBJ2-1; V gene: TRBV29-1; CDR3 DNA: TGCAGCGTTGGGGAGTATGAGCAGTTCTTC; CDR3 protein: CSVGEYEQFF
clone size: NA; CDR3 length: 15; D gene: TRBD2; J gene: TRBJ2-7; V gene: TRBV7-9; CDR3 DNA: TGTGCCAGCAGCTTAGTGACTAGCGGGCTAGACGAGCAGTACTTC; CDR3 protein: CASSLVTSGLDEQYF
clone size: NA; CDR3 length: 16; D gene: TRBD2; J gene: TRBJ2-3; V gene: TRBV4-2; CDR3 DNA: TGTGCCAGCAGCCAAGCCCTAGCGGGGGACACAGATACGCAGTATTTT; CDR3 protein: CASSQALAGDTDTQYF
clone size: NA; CDR3 length: 13; D gene: NA; J gene: TRBJ2-7; V gene: TRBV13; CDR3 DNA: TGTGCCAGCAGCTTAAGGCAGGGCTACGAGCAGTACTTC; CDR3 protein: CASSLRQGYEQYF
clone size: NA; CDR3 length: 21; D gene: TRBD2; J gene: TRBJ2-3; V gene: TRBV28; CDR3 DNA: TGTGCCAGCAGTTTCCAGGGACTAGCGGGAGGGTCGGAAGGGCTCACAGATACGCAGTATTTT; CDR3 protein: CASSFQGLAGGSEGLTDTQYF
clone size: NA; CDR3 length: 15; D gene: NA; J gene: TRBJ2-7; V gene: TRBV5-1; CDR3 DNA: TGCGCCAGCAGCTTGGAGGCCGGGGGTCCCTACGAGCAGTACTTC; CDR3 protein: CASSLEAGGPYEQYF
clone size: NA; CDR3 length: 14; D gene: NA; J gene: TRBJ1-1; V gene: TRBV9; CDR3 DNA: TGTGCCAGCAGCGTAGAGGGGGTGAACACTGAAGCTTTCTTT; CDR3 protein: CASSVEGVNTEAFF
clone size: few; CDR3 length: 13; D gene: NA; J gene: TRBJ2-7; V gene: TRBV5-4; CDR3 DNA: TGTGCCAGCAGCCGAGGTTCTACCTACGAGCAGTACTTC; CDR3 protein: CASSRGSTYEQYF
clone size: NA; CDR3 length: 16; D gene: TRBD2; J gene: TRBJ2-2; V gene: TRBV6-5; CDR3 DNA: TGTGCCAGCAGTTACTCAGCGGGAGGAATGGGCGGGGAGCTGTTTTTT; CDR3 protein: CASSYSAGGMGGELFF
clone size: NA; CDR3 length: 13; D gene: NA; J gene: TRBJ1-5; V gene: TRBV12-5; CDR3 DNA: TGTGCTAGTGATGGTGACAGTTTTCAGCCCCAGCATTTT; CDR3 protein: CASDGDSFQPQHF
clone size: NA; CDR3 length: 11; D gene: NA; J gene: TRBJ1-5; V gene: TRBV6-5; CDR3 DNA: TGTGCCAGCAGCATCAATCAGCCCCAGCATTTT; CDR3 protein: CASSINQPQHF
clone size: NA; CDR3 length: 11; D gene: NA; J gene: TRBJ1-5; V gene: TRBV2; CDR3 DNA: TGTGCCAGCAGACAGGGTCAGCCCCAGCATTTT; CDR3 protein: CASRQGQPQHF
clone size: NA; CDR3 length: 15; D gene: TRBD1; J gene: TRBJ1-5; V gene: TRBV5-6; CDR3 DNA: TGTGCCAGCAGCTTCCGGGACAGTGATAATCAGCCCCAGCATTTT; CDR3 protein: CASSFRDSDNQPQHF
clone size: NA; CDR3 length: 15; D gene: NA; J gene: TRBJ2-4; V gene: TRBV7-9; CDR3 DNA: TGTGCCAGCAGCCCGGGGGTAGGCCGAGGGAACATTCAGTACTTC; CDR3 protein: CASSPGVGRGNIQYF
clone size: NA; CDR3 length: 13; D gene: NA; J gene: TRBJ2-5; V gene: TRBV3-1/TRBV3-2; CDR3 DNA: TGTGCCAGCAGCCAAGATAACAGGGAGACCCAGTACTTC; CDR3 protein: CASSQDNRETQYF
clone size: NA; CDR3 length: 15; D gene: NA; J gene: TRBJ1-6; V gene: TRBV9; CDR3 DNA: TGTGCCAGCAGCGTAGCGGGGCCGGGGGAAACACCCCTCCACTTT; CDR3 protein: CASSVAGPGETPLHF
clone size: once; CDR3 length: 13; D gene: NA; J gene: TRBJ2-1; V gene: TRBV27; CDR3 DNA: TGTGCCAGCAGTTTACGAGCCTACAATGAGCAGTTCTTC; CDR3 protein: CASSLRAYNEQFF
clone size: NA; CDR3 length: 13; D gene: NA; J gene: TRBJ2-2; V gene: TRBV28; CDR3 DNA: TGTGCCAGCACAGTCTCGAACACCGGGGAGCTGTTTTTT; CDR3 protein: CASTVSNTGELFF
clone size: NA; CDR3 length: 16; D gene: NA; J gene: TRBJ2-7; V gene: TRBV3-1/TRBV3-2; CDR3 DNA: TGTGCCAGCAGCCAAAGGGGACTCGGTTCCCCCTACGAGCAGTACTTC; CDR3 protein: CASSQRGLGSPYEQYF
clone size: few; CDR3 length: 16; D gene: TRBD1; J gene: TRBJ2-7; V gene: TRBV6-6; CDR3 DNA: TGTGCCAGCAGTTACTTCCTCAGGGGGCGCGACCACGAGCAGTACTTC; CDR3 protein: CASSYFLRGRDHEQYF
clone size: few; CDR3 length: 14; D gene: TRBD1; J gene: TRBJ1-2; V gene: TRBV7-2; CDR3 DNA: TGTGCCAGCAGCCCGGGACAGGGGGAATATGGCTACACCTTC; CDR3 protein: CASSPGQGEYGYTF
clone size: NA; CDR3 length: 18; D gene: TRBD2; J gene: TRBJ2-2; V gene: TRBV7-8; CDR3 DNA: TGTGCCAGCAGCTCCCCCCGATTAAGCGGGATTTCCACCGGGGAGCTGTTTTTT; CDR3 protein: CASSSPRLSGISTGELFF
clone size: NA; CDR3 length: 17; D gene: TRBD2; J gene: TRBJ2-3; V gene: TRBV7-2; CDR3 DNA: TGTGCCAGCAGCTTAAGTGTAAGCGGGGGAGTTACAGATACGCAGTATTTT; CDR3 protein: CASSLSVSGGVTDTQYF
clone size: NA; CDR3 length: 16; D gene: TRBD1; J gene: TRBJ1-2; V gene: TRBV28; CDR3 DNA: TGTGCCAGCAGCCGCGGGACAGGCTGGAACTCATATGGCTACACCTTC; CDR3 protein: CASSRGTGWNSYGYTF
clone size: NA; CDR3 length: 14; D gene: NA; J gene: TRBJ2-4; V gene: TRBV28; CDR3 DNA: TGTGCCAGCAGCTCTCGCAACCCAGGTCCCATTCAGTACTTC; CDR3 protein: CASSSRNPGPIQYF
clone size: NA; CDR3 length: 13; D gene: NA; J gene: TRBJ1-2; V gene: TRBV7-9; CDR3 DNA: TGTGCCAGCTGGGGGGGGTATCACTATGGCTACACCTTC; CDR3 protein: CASWGGYHYGYTF
clone size: NA; CDR3 length: 16; D gene: TRBD2; J gene: TRBJ2-7; V gene: TRBV19; CDR3 DNA: TGTGCCAGTAGTTTGGGACTAGCGGGAGACTCGCACGAGCAGTACTTC; CDR3 protein: CASSLGLAGDSHEQYF
clone size: NA; CDR3 length: 13; D gene: NA; J gene: TRBJ1-2; V gene: TRBV6-5; CDR3 DNA: TGTGCCAGCAGTTACCAGGGGAACTATGGCTACACCTTC; CDR3 protein: CASSYQGNYGYTF
clone size: NA; CDR3 length: 11; D gene: NA; J gene: TRBJ1-4; V gene: TRBV29-1; CDR3 DNA: TGCAGCGTTGAAGGCGATGAAAAACTATTTTTT; CDR3 protein: CSVEGDEKLFF
clone size: NA; CDR3 length: 13; D gene: TRBD2; J gene: TRBJ2-7; V gene: TRBV28; CDR3 DNA: TGTGCCAGCAGTCCAGCGGGGCACCACGAGCAGTACTTC; CDR3 protein: CASSPAGHHEQYF
clone size: NA; CDR3 length: 14; D gene: NA; J gene: TRBJ1-3; V gene: TRBV6-5; CDR3 DNA: TGTGCCAGCAGGAGGGGGGGAGCTGGAAACACCATATATTTT; CDR3 protein: CASRRGGAGNTIYF
clone size: NA; CDR3 length: 15; D gene: TRBD1; J gene: TRBJ2-1; V gene: TRBV11-2; CDR3 DNA: TGTGCCAGCAGCGGACCGGGACAGTCTTACAATGAGCAGTTCTTC; CDR3 protein: CASSGPGQSYNEQFF
clone size: NA; CDR3 length: 12; D gene: TRBD1; J gene: TRBJ1-2; V gene: TRBV5-5; CDR3 DNA: TGTGCCAGCAGCTTAAGACAGGGCGGCTACACCTTC; CDR3 protein: CASSLRQGGYTF
clone size: once; CDR3 length: 12; D gene: NA; J gene: TRBJ2-3; V gene: TRBV7-3; CDR3 DNA: TGTGCCAGCAGCACAGGGACAGATACGCAGTATTTT; CDR3 protein: CASSTGTDTQYF
clone size: NA; CDR3 length: 13; D gene: NA; J gene: TRBJ1-2; V gene: TRBV12-3/TRBV12-4; CDR3 DNA: TGTGCCAGCAGTTTCCAAGATGCAGATGGCTACACCTTC; CDR3 protein: CASSFQDADGYTF
clone size: NA; CDR3 length: 15; D gene: TRBD2; J gene: TRBJ2-1; V gene: TRBV2; CDR3 DNA: TGTGCCAGCAGTGAGGCGGGAGCGTCCTACAATGAGCAGTTCTTC; CDR3 protein: CASSEAGASYNEQFF
clone size: NA; CDR3 length: 16; D gene: TRBD1; J gene: TRBJ2-1; V gene: TRBV5-1; CDR3 DNA: TGCGCCAGCAGCTTCCAAGGACAGGGGGGCAACGGTGAGCAGTTCTTC; CDR3 protein: CASSFQGQGGNGEQFF
clone size: few; CDR3 length: 15; D gene: TRBD2; J gene: TRBJ2-7; V gene: TRBV19; CDR3 DNA: TGTGCCAGTAGTATAATAGGACTAGCGGGTTACGAGCAGTACTTC; CDR3 protein: CASSIIGLAGYEQYF